Each of the 3 T cell receptor beta chains below was sequenced from the same sample in a study of cytomegalovirus exposure and HLA in healthy donors. In the PCR, 60 Vbeta and 13 Jbeta primers were used. This table comes from immunoSEQ multiplex PCR, and its TCRdb copy is limited to in-frame clones, with some not included. In the table there are 110,000 to 150,000 clones, roughly 80% of which are singletons. Sequenced input: PBMCs. These receptors all stem from a man between 35 and 55 years old in good health and CMV-seropositive.

This clone appeared once. The chain joins TRBV7-9 to TRBJ2-5; D unclear. The germline gives CDR1 SEHNR, CDR2 FQNEAQ (reference sequence). V lost 1 base and J 2 bases, leaving 11 bases between the germline ends. The CDR3 covers 15 residues. Here the CDR3 reads CASSLGALLQETQYF. The CDR3 region has the DNA TGTGCCAGCAGCTTAGGAGCACTTCTTCAAGAGACCCAGTACTTC. Drawing the rest from reference TRBV7-9 and TRBJ2-5, the complete variable domain is DTGVSQNPRHKITKRGQNVTFRCDPISEHNRLYWYRQTLGQGPEFLTYFQNEAQLEKSRLLSDRFSAERPKGSFSTLEIQRTEQGDSAMYLCASSLGALLQETQYFGPGTRLLVL.

The rearrangement links TRBV28 to TRBJ2-3; the match to TRBD1 covers 7 bases. J lost 4 bases, V lost 6 bases, and 4 bases had no gene match. CDR3 size: 13 residues. CDR1 MDHEN and CDR2 SYDVKM come from the germline V gene. CDR3 in DNA: TGTGCCAGCAGGGTACAGGGGCCAGATACGCAGTATTTT. As protein: CASRVQGPDTQYF. Based on the CDR3 plus reference TRBV28 and TRBJ2-3, the full variable domain is DVKVTQSSRYLVKRTGEKVFLECVQDMDHENMFWYRQDPGLGLRLIYFSYDVKMKEKGDIPEGYSVSREKKERFSLILESASTNQTSMYLCASRVQGPDTQYFGPGTRLTVL.

This chain uses TRBV10-1 with TRBJ1-1; 8 bases are shared with TRBD1. This CDR3 has 16 amino acids. V trimming: 5 bases; J trimming: 6 bases; junction bases outside the gene matches: 14. CDR1 is WNHNN, CDR2 SYGVQD, per germline (reference sequence). CDR3 in DNA: TGCGCCAGCAGTCATAGGAGGACAGGGTATTTCTCTGAAGCTTTCTTT. Translation gives CASSHRRTGYFSEAFF.